The rows below give T cell receptor beta chains drawn from one sample of a study of T cell repertoires in cytomegalovirus infection. These receptors have no known antigen. A single record per CDR3 protein comes from TCRdb applying MiXCR to the reads. This sample has roughly 120,000 distinct CDR3 sequences, with around 30% found just once. Source: CD8+ T cells from cultured PBMCs, taken from culture after CMV antigen stimulation. The origin of the receptors is a human donor in good health (CMV status not recorded). Some clones in this sample may be carry-over from other donors' samples. The CDR3 runs from the conserved cysteine through the conserved F or W. D genes are given only for firm matches. For some rows the clone size is stated as once, few or many, or as a class when expanded; others skip it.

CDR3 DNA: TGTGCCAGCAGCTCCTCCACGGCGGGCACCGGGGAGCTGTTTTTT
CDR3 protein: CASSSSTAGTGELFF
V gene: TRBV7-6
clone size: -
J gene: TRBJ2-2
D gene: -

CDR3 DNA: TGTGCCAGTAGCGCAGGGACAGGGAGTGCCTACGAGCAGTACTTC
CDR3 protein: CASSAGTGSAYEQYF
V gene: TRBV19
clone size: -
J gene: TRBJ2-7
D gene: TRBD1

CDR3 DNA: TGTGCCAGCAGCCCCCAAGGAAAGGGCGTAGGAAACACCATATATTTT
CDR3 protein: CASSPQGKGVGNTIYF
V gene: TRBV7-6
clone size: -
J gene: TRBJ1-3
D gene: -

CDR3 DNA: TGTGCCAGCAGACGGGGGGGTCTCTCCGATGAGCAGTTCTTC
CDR3 protein: CASRRGGLSDEQFF
V gene: TRBV7-6
clone size: -
J gene: TRBJ2-1
D gene: TRBD2

CDR3 DNA: TGTGCCAGCAGTCCAGAGATGAACACTGAAGCTTTCTTT
CDR3 protein: CASSPEMNTEAFF
V gene: TRBV12-3/TRBV12-4
clone size: few
J gene: TRBJ1-1
D gene: -

CDR3 DNA: TGTGCCAGCAGCTTAGCGGGGGCTTTTGATGCCACTGAAGCTTTCTTT
CDR3 protein: CASSLAGAFDATEAFF
V gene: TRBV7-8
clone size: few
J gene: TRBJ1-1
D gene: -

CDR3 DNA: TGTGCCAGCAGTTACTCGACCGGAGAGGGGGCCTACGAGCAGTACTTC
CDR3 protein: CASSYSTGEGAYEQYF
V gene: TRBV6-2/TRBV6-3
clone size: many
J gene: TRBJ2-7
D gene: -

CDR3 DNA: TGTGCCAGCAGCGAACGGGGGGGAGTCGGCAATCAGCCCCAGCATTTT
CDR3 protein: CASSERGGVGNQPQHF
V gene: TRBV7-2
clone size: many
J gene: TRBJ1-5
D gene: -

CDR3 DNA: TGTGCCAGCTGGGGCCCGACGACTAGCGGGGGAGAAAATAGCACAGATACGCAGTATTTT
CDR3 protein: CASWGPTTSGGENSTDTQYF
V gene: TRBV12-3/TRBV12-4
clone size: many
J gene: TRBJ2-3
D gene: TRBD2

CDR3 DNA: TGTGCCAGCAGCCTCAGACTAGCGGGGGAAACAGATACGCAGTATTTT
CDR3 protein: CASSLRLAGETDTQYF
V gene: TRBV6-5
clone size: once
J gene: TRBJ2-3
D gene: TRBD2

CDR3 DNA: TGTGCCAGCAGTTACTCCAACAGGGCAGGCGGCTACACCTTC
CDR3 protein: CASSYSNRAGGYTF
V gene: TRBV6-5
clone size: many
J gene: TRBJ1-2
D gene: -

CDR3 DNA: TGTGCCAGCAGCTTCGCGGACAGGTCCGGGGCCAACGTCCTGACTTTC
CDR3 protein: CASSFADRSGANVLTF
V gene: TRBV7-6
clone size: once
J gene: TRBJ2-6
D gene: TRBD1

CDR3 DNA: TGTGCCAGCAGCTTAATGCCCGGGGGGGCCAGGGAGACCCAGTACTTC
CDR3 protein: CASSLMPGGARETQYF
V gene: TRBV7-8
clone size: -
J gene: TRBJ2-5
D gene: TRBD2

CDR3 DNA: TGTGCCAGCACCACTGCCCAGGACAGGGGCCTAACCTCTGGGGCCAACGTCCTGACTTTC
CDR3 protein: CASTTAQDRGLTSGANVLTF
V gene: TRBV28
clone size: -
J gene: TRBJ2-6
D gene: TRBD1

CDR3 DNA: TGTGCCAGCAGCCCGGGGGCTACCCCGATGCCTTACGAGCAGTACTTC
CDR3 protein: CASSPGATPMPYEQYF
V gene: TRBV5-6
clone size: few
J gene: TRBJ2-7
D gene: -

CDR3 DNA: TGTGCCAGCAGCTCCCTTAGTGGCCTTGGGGGACATGCGGTAAGGAATGAGCAGTTCTTC
CDR3 protein: CASSSLSGLGGHAVRNEQFF
V gene: TRBV7-9
clone size: -
J gene: TRBJ2-1
D gene: -

CDR3 DNA: TGTGCCAGCAGGAAACGTAGCGGGGGAAACAATGAGCAGTTCTTC
CDR3 protein: CASRKRSGGNNEQFF
V gene: TRBV12-3/TRBV12-4
clone size: few
J gene: TRBJ2-1
D gene: TRBD2

CDR3 DNA: TGTGCCAGCAGCTTAGTGGGACAGGGGGCTGGTGAAGCTTTCTTT
CDR3 protein: CASSLVGQGAGEAFF
V gene: TRBV7-9
clone size: -
J gene: TRBJ1-1
D gene: TRBD1

CDR3 DNA: TGTGCCAGTAGTACGAGACAGGGAAATCAGCCCCAGCATTTT
CDR3 protein: CASSTRQGNQPQHF
V gene: TRBV19
clone size: -
J gene: TRBJ1-5
D gene: TRBD1

CDR3 DNA: TGTGCCAGCAGCTTAACGGATTTCTCTGGGGCCAACGTCCTGACTTTC
CDR3 protein: CASSLTDFSGANVLTF
V gene: TRBV7-9
clone size: -
J gene: TRBJ2-6
D gene: -

CDR3 DNA: TGTGCCAGTAGTATAGGAGGGGCTCAGCCCCAGCATTTT
CDR3 protein: CASSIGGAQPQHF
V gene: TRBV19
clone size: once
J gene: TRBJ1-5
D gene: -

CDR3 DNA: TGCAGTGCTAGAGATCCAGAGGCTACGGGGGTCGGGGAGCTGTTTTTT
CDR3 protein: CSARDPEATGVGELFF
V gene: TRBV20-1
clone size: once
J gene: TRBJ2-2
D gene: -

CDR3 DNA: TGTGCTAGTGGTTTGCCTACCGGCGCCACTAACTATGGCTACACCTTC
CDR3 protein: CASGLPTGATNYGYTF
V gene: TRBV12-5
clone size: few
J gene: TRBJ1-2
D gene: -

CDR3 DNA: TGTGCCAGCAGTCTTGGGAGTCTATATAGCAATCAGCCCCAGCATTTT
CDR3 protein: CASSLGSLYSNQPQHF
V gene: TRBV12-3/TRBV12-4
clone size: medium-sized
J gene: TRBJ1-5
D gene: -

CDR3 DNA: TGTGCCAGCAGCTTTGCACGCCACAGGGCCATTGGCCACGAGACCCAGTACTTC
CDR3 protein: CASSFARHRAIGHETQYF
V gene: TRBV7-8
clone size: many
J gene: TRBJ2-5
D gene: -

CDR3 DNA: TGTGCCAGCAGCTTACAGGCCGGGACAGGGTTGGTCTACGAGCAGTACTTC
CDR3 protein: CASSLQAGTGLVYEQYF
V gene: TRBV7-8
clone size: few
J gene: TRBJ2-7
D gene: TRBD1

CDR3 DNA: TGTGCCAGCAGCATAGGGTTTGGGAACGAGCAGTACTTC
CDR3 protein: CASSIGFGNEQYF
V gene: TRBV7-2
clone size: many
J gene: TRBJ2-7
D gene: -

CDR3 DNA: TGTGCCAGCAGTTACGACGGAAACTCCTATAATTCACCCCTCCACTTT
CDR3 protein: CASSYDGNSYNSPLHF
V gene: TRBV6-5
clone size: -
J gene: TRBJ1-6
D gene: -

CDR3 DNA: TGTGCCAGCAGCCAACCTAGCGGGGGGGCCAATGAGCAGTTCTTC
CDR3 protein: CASSQPSGGANEQFF
V gene: TRBV4-2
clone size: -
J gene: TRBJ2-1
D gene: TRBD2

CDR3 DNA: TGTGCCAGCAGGGAGGGTTATAGCTACGAGCAGTACTTC
CDR3 protein: CASREGYSYEQYF
V gene: TRBV28
clone size: once
J gene: TRBJ2-7
D gene: -

CDR3 DNA: TGTGCCAGCACCAGGGGACAGGGATCTTCCAATGAGCAGTTCTTC
CDR3 protein: CASTRGQGSSNEQFF
V gene: TRBV6-2/TRBV6-3
clone size: -
J gene: TRBJ2-1
D gene: TRBD1

CDR3 DNA: TGTGCCAGCAGTTCCGGCAGGGACTACGAGCAGTACTTC
CDR3 protein: CASSSGRDYEQYF
V gene: TRBV27
clone size: -
J gene: TRBJ2-7
D gene: -

CDR3 DNA: TGTGCCAGCAGGGCCCCCGGCACCGGGGAGCTGTTTTTT
CDR3 protein: CASRAPGTGELFF
V gene: TRBV27
clone size: -
J gene: TRBJ2-2
D gene: -

CDR3 DNA: TGTGCCAGCAGTGATTCGGGTACCGGGGAGCTGTTTTTT
CDR3 protein: CASSDSGTGELFF
V gene: TRBV2
clone size: -
J gene: TRBJ2-2
D gene: -

CDR3 DNA: TGTGCCAGCAGTTTCGTAGGCACAGCTCAATACGAGCAGTACTTC
CDR3 protein: CASSFVGTAQYEQYF
V gene: TRBV27
clone size: few
J gene: TRBJ2-7
D gene: -

CDR3 DNA: TGTGCCACCAGCGGCCCCGGGACCCCGGATGAGGAGCTGTTTTTT
CDR3 protein: CATSGPGTPDEELFF
V gene: TRBV15
clone size: -
J gene: TRBJ2-2
D gene: -

CDR3 DNA: TGCGCCAGCAGTCAGGAGACAGGGGTACCTGGGGCCAACGTCCTGACTTTC
CDR3 protein: CASSQETGVPGANVLTF
V gene: TRBV23-1
clone size: -
J gene: TRBJ2-6
D gene: TRBD1

CDR3 DNA: TGTGCCAGCAGTTTACAGGGGACCTCCTACAATGAGCAGTTCTTC
CDR3 protein: CASSLQGTSYNEQFF
V gene: TRBV12-3/TRBV12-4
clone size: -
J gene: TRBJ2-1
D gene: -

CDR3 DNA: TGTGCCAGCACCCCGGCCCGGGCGAATGAGCAGTTCTTC
CDR3 protein: CASTPARANEQFF
V gene: TRBV6-2/TRBV6-3
clone size: few
J gene: TRBJ2-1
D gene: -

CDR3 DNA: TGTGCCAGCAGCTTAGCAGGGAGCGATCAGCCCCAGCATTTT
CDR3 protein: CASSLAGSDQPQHF
V gene: TRBV7-9
clone size: few
J gene: TRBJ1-5
D gene: -

CDR3 DNA: TGTGCCAGCAGTTTACAATACGATAGGGTAAATCAGCCCCAGCATTTT
CDR3 protein: CASSLQYDRVNQPQHF
V gene: TRBV27
clone size: many
J gene: TRBJ1-5
D gene: -

CDR3 DNA: TGCAGTGCTAGATCCAGACAGGGGAGGAATGAAAAACTGTTTTTT
CDR3 protein: CSARSRQGRNEKLFF
V gene: TRBV20-1
clone size: few
J gene: TRBJ1-4
D gene: TRBD1

CDR3 DNA: TGTGCCAGCAGTTACTCGGCCAGGGGAAGGGAAAAACTGTTTTTT
CDR3 protein: CASSYSARGREKLFF
V gene: TRBV6-6
clone size: -
J gene: TRBJ1-4
D gene: -

CDR3 DNA: TGTGCCACCAGCAGCGTCAGGCAGGGGGAGCTGTTTTTT
CDR3 protein: CATSSVRQGELFF
V gene: TRBV15
clone size: few
J gene: TRBJ2-2
D gene: -

CDR3 DNA: TGTGCCAGCAGCTTTCCGACAGGGGGCATGAACACTGAAGCTTTCTTT
CDR3 protein: CASSFPTGGMNTEAFF
V gene: TRBV5-6
clone size: once
J gene: TRBJ1-1
D gene: TRBD1